A single sample gave rise to the 16 T cell receptor beta chains below, sequenced in a study of tumor-infiltrating lymphocytes in primary liver carcinoma. Germline DNA was extracted too, while blood RNA derived from unsorted whole blood. A primer in the constant region served to generate TCR beta cDNA from 450 to 650 ng of total RNA. Libraries for TCR beta were built through three nested multiplex PCR rounds, which together made up a slightly modified ARM-PCR procedure. TRBV1-TRBV30 forward and Cbeta reverse primers drove the first two roughly 10-cycle rounds. TCRdb analysed the multiplex PCR reads with MiXCR anew, one entry per CDR3 protein. The data contain about 180,000 distinct CDR3 sequences, 50% to 75% of them singletons. What was sequenced was peripheral blood. The receptor source for this set is a man in his forties with primary liver carcinoma and hepatitis B virus infection.

Notes on this clonotype: A much larger clone differs by one base, so this may be a read error. The chain couples TRBV11-2 to TRBJ2-7; D is unresolved. Germline CDR1 SGHAT, CDR2 FQNNGV. V lost 10 bases to trimming and J lost 3 bases, with 16 bases between them. This CDR3 is built from 13 residues. CDR3 amino acids: CANTKTGYYEQYF. For the CDR3, the DNA is TGTGCCAACACCAAAACCGGGTACTACGAGCAGTACTTC.

This clonotype was detected a few times. The chain recombines TRBV12-3 or TRBV12-4 with TRBJ2-7; D remains unclear. V dropped 4 bases and J dropped 3 bases, with 10 bases sitting between them. The CDR3 length is 13 residues. The CDR3 is CASSSTPGYEQYF. The CDR3 coding sequence is TGTGCCAGCAGTTCTACCCCAGGCTACGAGCAGTACTTC.

Concerning this clonotype itself: A much larger clone sits a single nucleotide away, making a read error possible. The chain carries TRBV29-1 and TRBJ2-5; the D gene could be TRBD1 or TRBD2 (6 bases each). The CDR3 length is 15 residues. The germline gives CDR1 SQVTM, CDR2 ANQGSEA. V was pared by 6 bases and J by 4 bases, with 21 bases between. CDR3 sequence (DNA): TGCAGCGTCCGGGTCGGGAACGAGGGGGGAGAGACCCAGTACTTC. It specifies CSVRVGNEGGETQYF.

V usage is TRBV6-5 and J usage is TRBJ2-4; D call uncertain. Per the germline V gene, CDR1 is MNHEY and CDR2 is SVGAGI. CDR3 length equals 10 residues. V was trimmed by 7 bases and J by 15 bases, leaving 13 bases between them. CDR3 nucleotides: TGTGCCAGCAATGGGCCTGTCCGGTACTTC. Its protein is CASNGPVRYF.

Details on this clonotype: The germline gene is not matched at one end of the junction; a read error may be the cause. J is TRBJ2-3 and V is TRBV10-3; perhaps TRBD2 as D (5 bases). The germline V gene encodes CDR1 ENHRY and CDR2 SYGVKD. This CDR3 has 16 residues. The CDR3 reads CAISESGSGGTNTQYF. CDR3 nucleotide sequence: TGTGCCATCAGTGAGTCGGGGAGTGGAGGCACAAATACGCAGTATTTT.

V gene TRBV28 combines with J gene TRBJ2-1; D is possibly TRBD2 (7 bases). The CDR3 contains 17 residues. The germline V gene has CDR1 MDHEN and CDR2 SYDVKM. The V gene lost 1 base and the J gene lost 3 bases, with 16 bases spanning the gap. The CDR3 coding sequence is TGTGCCAGCAGTTTATATGTCGGGGAGGGGGGCTACAATGAGCAGTTCTTC. Translating gives CASSLYVGEGGYNEQFF.

This clonotype turned up a few times. The chain has TRBV6-5 and TRBJ2-7; D might be TRBD1 (5 bases). This CDR3 comprises 18 residues. V was cut by 0 bases and J by 5 bases, with 23 bases left in between. CDR1 is MNHEY, CDR2 SVGAGI, per germline. CDR3 DNA sequence: TGTGCCAGCAGTTACTCGTGGGGCGGTCCGCGCGCTGGGGACGAGCAGTACTTC. Its protein product is CASSYSWGGPRAGDEQYF.

This clonotype was detected only a few times. V usage is TRBV6-2 or TRBV6-3 and J usage is TRBJ2-2, with 11 bases aligning to TRBD2. Trimming at V came to 2 bases and at J to 1 base, leaving 6 bases not matched to a gene. The CDR3 is 18 residues long. Germline V gene sequence: CDR1 MNHEY, CDR2 SVGEGT. The CDR3 reads CASSYVRLAGLNTGELFF. DNA for the CDR3: TGTGCCAGCAGTTACGTCCGACTAGCGGGGTTGAACACCGGGGAGCTGTTTTTT.

This clonotype was picked up many times. The gene calls are TRBV11-2 and TRBJ2-2; D possibly corresponds to TRBD2 (6 bases). The germline V gene encodes CDR1 SGHAT and CDR2 FQNNGV. This CDR3 comprises 13 residues. Trimming shortened V by 3 bases and J by 6 bases, and 8 bases separated the two germline ends. CDR3 nucleotide sequence: TGTGCCAGCAGCTTTGGGGGGTCCGGGGAGCTGTTTTTT. It encodes CASSFGGSGELFF. The full variable domain, with the rest looked up from reference TRBV11-2 and TRBJ2-2, is EAGVAQSPRYKIIEKRQSVAFWCNPISGHATLYWYQQILGQGPKLLIQFQNNGVVDDSQLPKDRFSAERLKGVDSTLKIQPAKLEDSAVYLCASSFGGSGELFFGEGSRLTVL.

Regarding this clonotype: Just one base apart from a much larger clone, this may be a read error. The V and J genes are TRBV29-1 and TRBJ2-3; 8 bases are shared with TRBD2. Germline V lookup: CDR1 SQVTM, CDR2 ANQGSEA. This CDR3 is built from 16 residues. Trimming took 7 bases from V and 4 from J; bases not matched to a gene: 16. In nucleotides, the CDR3 is TGCAGCGCCGGGGGACTAGTGGGAGGTCTCTCAGATACGCAGTATTTT. Translation gives CSAGGLVGGLSDTQYF.

The rearrangement links TRBV2 to TRBJ2-1; 11 bases line up with TRBD2. The CDR3 is 13 residues long. V gave up 8 bases and J gave up 5 bases; unmatched junction bases: 2. Germline CDR1 SNHLY, CDR2 FYNNEI. Written as DNA, the CDR3 is TGTGCCAGCTCTAGCGGGAGGAACAATGAGCAGTTCTTC. As protein: CASSSGRNNEQFF. Drawing the rest from reference TRBV2 and TRBJ2-1, the complete variable domain is EPEVTQTPSHQVTQMGQEVILRCVPISNHLYFYWYRQILGQKVEFLVSFYNNEISEKSEIFDDQFSVERPDGSNFTLKIRSTKLEDSAMYFCASSSGRNNEQFFGPGTRLTVL.

Details on this clonotype: Possible read error: a much larger clone is one base away. This rearrangement joins TRBV10-3 to TRBJ2-7; D remains ambiguous. Trimming removed 0 bases from V and 5 bases from J, with 11 bases in between. Per the germline V gene, CDR1 is ENHRY and CDR2 is SYGVKD. The CDR3 consists of 14 residues. This CDR3 is CAISESIVRNEQYF. CDR3 DNA sequence: TGTGCCATCAGTGAGTCGATAGTGAGGAACGAGCAGTACTTC.

As to this clonotype: The junction departs from the called germline gene at one end, perhaps through a read error. The chain recombines TRBV11-2 with TRBJ1-1; D gene ambiguous. Looked up from germline, CDR1 is SGHAT and CDR2 is FQNNGV. This CDR3 has 13 residues. The CDR3 bases are TGTGTCAGCAGCACACGGCTGAACACTGAAGCTTTCTTT. It translates to CVSSTRLNTEAFF. Full variable domain (missing parts from reference TRBV11-2 and TRBJ1-1): EAGVAQSPRYKIIEKRQSVAFWCNPISGHATLYWYQQILGQGPKLLIQFQNNGVVDDSQLPKDRFSAERLKGVDSTLKIQPAKLEDSAVYLCVSSTRLNTEAFFGQGTRLTVV.

This clonotype was observed many times. The chain recombines TRBV11-2 with TRBJ2-1; D possibly uses TRBD1 or TRBD2 (5 bases each). From germline, CDR1 is SGHAT and CDR2 FQNNGV. V lost 3 bases and J lost 0, with 9 bases in between. CDR3 size: 15 residues. This chain's CDR3 is CASSFNGGSYNEQFF. In DNA form, the CDR3 reads TGTGCCAGCAGCTTTAATGGGGGCTCCTACAATGAGCAGTTCTTC.

About this clonotype itself: Since the CDR3 does not end with the conserved phenylalanine or tryptophan, this likely comes from a read error. The gene calls are TRBV11-2 and TRBJ2-2; TRBD2 agrees at 14 bases. Germline assignment: CDR1 SGHAT and CDR2 FQNNGV. The CDR3 sequence is 19 residues long. The CDR3 DNA is TGTGCCAACAGCTTAAGAGGACTAGCGGGAGGTATTCCCACCGGGGAGCTGTTTGTT. Amino acid sequence: CANSLRGLAGGIPTGELFV.

Comment on this clonotype: An end of the junction does not agree with germline; a read error may underlie this. The V gene is TRBV4-1, the J gene TRBJ1-2; no clear D gene. The CDR3 length is 13 residues. CDR1 MGHRA and CDR2 YSYEKL come from the germline V gene. CDR3 region: CASSLQPLYDYTF. The CDR3 DNA reads TGCGCCAGCAGCTTGCAGCCACTCTATGACTACACCTTC.